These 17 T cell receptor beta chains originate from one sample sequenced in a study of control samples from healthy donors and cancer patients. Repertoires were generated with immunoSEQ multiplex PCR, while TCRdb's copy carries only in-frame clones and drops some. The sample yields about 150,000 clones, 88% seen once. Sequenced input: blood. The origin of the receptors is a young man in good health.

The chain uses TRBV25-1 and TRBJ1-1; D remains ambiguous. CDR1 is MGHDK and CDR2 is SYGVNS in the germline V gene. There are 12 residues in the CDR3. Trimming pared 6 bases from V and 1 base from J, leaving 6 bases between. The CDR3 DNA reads TGTGCCAGCAGGGCGGGGAACACTGAAGCTTTCTTT. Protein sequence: CASRAGNTEAFF. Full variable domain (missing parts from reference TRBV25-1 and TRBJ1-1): EADIYQTPRYLVIGTGKKITLECSQTMGHDKMYWYQQDPGMELHLIHYSYGVNSTEKGDLSSESTVSRIRTEHFPLTLESARPSHTSQYLCASRAGNTEAFFGQGTRLTVV.

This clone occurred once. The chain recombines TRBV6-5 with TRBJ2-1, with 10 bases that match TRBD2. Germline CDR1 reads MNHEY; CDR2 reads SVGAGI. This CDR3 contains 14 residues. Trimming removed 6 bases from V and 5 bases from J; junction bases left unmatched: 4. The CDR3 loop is CASRLAGPDNEQFF. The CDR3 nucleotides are TGTGCCAGCAGACTAGCGGGGCCTGACAATGAGCAGTTCTTC.

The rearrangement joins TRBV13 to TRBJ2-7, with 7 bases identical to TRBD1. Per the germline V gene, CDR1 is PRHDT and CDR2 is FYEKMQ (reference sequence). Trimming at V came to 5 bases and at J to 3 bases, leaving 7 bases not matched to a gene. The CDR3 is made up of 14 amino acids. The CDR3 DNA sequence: TGTGCCAGCAGCAACCGGGACAGAGGCTACGAGCAGTACTTC. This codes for CASSNRDRGYEQYF.

The CDR3: CASNSQPQHF. The CDR3, as DNA: TGTGCCAGTAACAGTCAGCCCCAGCATTTT. This chain joins TRBV19 and TRBJ1-5; D is ambiguous. V lost 7 bases to trimming and J lost 6 bases, with 4 bases between them. The CDR3 consists of 10 residues. Germline lookup yields CDR1 LNHDA and CDR2 SQIVND (reference sequence). The whole variable domain, remainder taken from reference TRBV19 and TRBJ1-5, is DGGITQSPKYLFRKEGQNVTLSCEQNLNHDAMYWYRQDPGQGLRLIYYSQIVNDFQKGDIAEGYSVSREKKESFPLTVTSAQKNPTAFYLCASNSQPQHFGDGTRLSIL.

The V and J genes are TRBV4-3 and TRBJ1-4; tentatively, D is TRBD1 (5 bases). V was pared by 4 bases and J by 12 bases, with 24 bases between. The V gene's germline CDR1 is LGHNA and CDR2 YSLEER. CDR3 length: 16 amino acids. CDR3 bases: TGCGCCAGCAGCCCTACCTTTGGGGCCTACCGAGGTGAACTGTTTTTT. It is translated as CASSPTFGAYRGELFF.

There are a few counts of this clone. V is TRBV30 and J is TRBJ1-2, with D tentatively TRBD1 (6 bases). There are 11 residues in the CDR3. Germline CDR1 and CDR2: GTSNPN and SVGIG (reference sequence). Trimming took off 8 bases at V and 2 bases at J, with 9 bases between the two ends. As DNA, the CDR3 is TGTGCCAGGGGGGAGAACTATGGCTACACCTTC. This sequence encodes CARGENYGYTF.

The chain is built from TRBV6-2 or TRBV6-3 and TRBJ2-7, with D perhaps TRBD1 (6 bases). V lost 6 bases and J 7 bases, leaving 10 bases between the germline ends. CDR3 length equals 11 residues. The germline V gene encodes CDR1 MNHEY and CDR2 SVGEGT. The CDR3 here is CASSRGREQYF. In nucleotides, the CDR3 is TGTGCCAGCAGCAGGGGCCGGGAGCAGTACTTC.

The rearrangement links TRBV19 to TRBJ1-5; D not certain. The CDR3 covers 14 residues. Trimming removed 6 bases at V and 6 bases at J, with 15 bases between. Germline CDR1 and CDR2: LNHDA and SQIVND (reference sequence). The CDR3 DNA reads TGTGCCAGTAGGGATCGGGATGGAATTCAGCCCCAGCATTTT. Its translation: CASRDRDGIQPQHF.

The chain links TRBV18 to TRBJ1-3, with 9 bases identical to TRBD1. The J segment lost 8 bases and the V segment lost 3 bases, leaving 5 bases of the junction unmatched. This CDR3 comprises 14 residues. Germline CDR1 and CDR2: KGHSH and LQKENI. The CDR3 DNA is TGTGCCAGCTCACCGGGACAGGGTGGCTACACCATATATTTT. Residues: CASSPGQGGYTIYF.

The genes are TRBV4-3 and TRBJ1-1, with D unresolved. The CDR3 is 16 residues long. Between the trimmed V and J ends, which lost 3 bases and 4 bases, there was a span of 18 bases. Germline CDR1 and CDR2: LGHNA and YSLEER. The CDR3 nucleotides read TGCGCCAGCAGCCACGCTCTTTGGGGTGACGGCACTGAAGCTTTCTTT. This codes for CASSHALWGDGTEAFF.

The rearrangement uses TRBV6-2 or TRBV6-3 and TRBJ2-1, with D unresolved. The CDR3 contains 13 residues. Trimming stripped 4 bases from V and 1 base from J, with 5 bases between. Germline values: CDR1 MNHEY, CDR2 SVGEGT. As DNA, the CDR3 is TGTGCCAGCAGTTTGCGGTCCTACAATGAGCAGTTCTTC. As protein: CASSLRSYNEQFF.

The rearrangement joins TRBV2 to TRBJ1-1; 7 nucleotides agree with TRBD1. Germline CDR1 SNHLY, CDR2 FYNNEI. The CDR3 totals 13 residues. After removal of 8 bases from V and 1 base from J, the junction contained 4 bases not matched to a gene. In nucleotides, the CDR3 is TGTGCCAGCGCCGGGACAGCGAACACTGAAGCTTTCTTT. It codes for CASAGTANTEAFF.

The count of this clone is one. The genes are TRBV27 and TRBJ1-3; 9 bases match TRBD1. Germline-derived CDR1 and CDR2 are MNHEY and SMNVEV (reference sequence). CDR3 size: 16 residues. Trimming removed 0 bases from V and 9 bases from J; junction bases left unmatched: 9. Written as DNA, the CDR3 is TGTGCCAGCAGTTTATCGGGACAGGGCTTATTAGTCACCATATATTTT. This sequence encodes CASSLSGQGLLVTIYF.

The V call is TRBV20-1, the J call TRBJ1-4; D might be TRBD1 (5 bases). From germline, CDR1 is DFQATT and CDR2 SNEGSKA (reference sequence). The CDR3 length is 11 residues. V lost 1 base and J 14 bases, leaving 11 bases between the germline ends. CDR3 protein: CSARAGTGLFF. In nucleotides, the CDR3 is TGCAGTGCTAGAGCGGGGACGGGGCTGTTTTTT.

CDR3 protein: CASSGTGTERVGEQYF. The DNA of the CDR3 is TGTGCCAGCAGTGGAACCGGGACAGAGCGGGTTGGAGAGCAGTACTTC. The chain links TRBV25-1 to TRBJ2-7, with TRBD1 as a possible D gene (7 bases). Between the trimmed V and J ends, which lost 4 bases and 7 bases, there was a span of 23 bases. The CDR3 extends over 16 amino acids. Germline values: CDR1 MGHDK, CDR2 SYGVNS.

The CDR3 loop reads CASSPGQGGSKNIQYF. The DNA of the CDR3 is TGTGCCAGCAGCCCGGGACAGGGCGGGTCCAAAAACATTCAGTACTTC. The chain uses TRBV7-9 and TRBJ2-4; 9 nucleotides match TRBD1. Per germline, CDR1 SEHNR and CDR2 FQNEAQ (reference sequence). J lost 2 bases, V lost 5 bases, and 7 bases had no gene match. The CDR3 length is 16 residues.

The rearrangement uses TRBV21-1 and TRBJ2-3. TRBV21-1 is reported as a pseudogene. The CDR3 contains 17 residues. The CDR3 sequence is CASSKVGRSGGADTQYF. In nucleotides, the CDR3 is TGTGCCAGCAGCAAAGTAGGCAGATCTGGGGGAGCAGATACGCAGTATTTT.